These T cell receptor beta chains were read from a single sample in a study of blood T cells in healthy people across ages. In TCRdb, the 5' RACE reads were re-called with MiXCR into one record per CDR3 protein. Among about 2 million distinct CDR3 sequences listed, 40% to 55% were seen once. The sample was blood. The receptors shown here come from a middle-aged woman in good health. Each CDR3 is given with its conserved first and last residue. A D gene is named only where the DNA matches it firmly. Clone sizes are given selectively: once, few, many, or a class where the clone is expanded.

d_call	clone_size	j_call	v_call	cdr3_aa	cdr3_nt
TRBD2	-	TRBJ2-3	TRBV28	CASVRGGTDTQYF	TGTGCCAGCGTGCGGGGGGGCACAGATACGCAGTATTTT
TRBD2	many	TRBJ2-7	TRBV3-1	CASSQELAGAYEQYF	TGTGCCAGCAGCCAAGAACTAGCGGGAGCTTACGAGCAGTACTTC
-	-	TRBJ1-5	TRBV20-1	CSARARGKGNQPQHF	TGCAGTGCTAGAGCGAGGGGTAAGGGCAATCAGCCCCAGCATTTT
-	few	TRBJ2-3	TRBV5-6	CASSWTRTTDTQYF	TGTGCCAGCAGCTGGACAAGAACGACAGATACGCAGTATTTT
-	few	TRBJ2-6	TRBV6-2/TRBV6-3	CASSYSSTGANVLTF	TGTGCCAGCAGTTATTCTTCGACTGGGGCCAACGTCCTGACTTTC
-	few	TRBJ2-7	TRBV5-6	CASSLRQNTYEQYF	TGTGCCAGCAGCTTGCGACAGAATACCTACGAGCAGTACTTC
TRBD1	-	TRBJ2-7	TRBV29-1	CSVEDSDRGHNEQYF	TGCAGCGTTGAAGACTCGGACAGGGGGCACAATGAGCAGTACTTC
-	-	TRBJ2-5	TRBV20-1	CSARPDREAQETQYF	TGCAGTGCTAGACCAGACAGGGAGGCCCAAGAGACCCAGTACTTC
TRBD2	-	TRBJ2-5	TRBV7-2	CASSLPSGGWTSPRETQYF	TGTGCCAGCAGCTTACCATCGGGGGGTTGGACAAGCCCTAGGGAGACCCAGTACTTC
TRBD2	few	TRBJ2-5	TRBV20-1	CSARVTRTSGGIQETQYF	TGCAGTGCTAGAGTCACAAGGACTAGCGGGGGCATACAAGAGACCCAGTACTTC
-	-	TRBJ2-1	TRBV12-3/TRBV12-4	CASSPLGPDNEQFF	TGTGCCAGCAGTCCGCTGGGGCCGGACAATGAGCAGTTCTTC
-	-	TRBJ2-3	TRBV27	CASSLLGLGLAPEGGHTDTQYF	TGTGCCAGCAGTTTATTAGGGCTGGGACTGGCCCCGGAGGGGGGTCACACAGATACGCAGTATTTT
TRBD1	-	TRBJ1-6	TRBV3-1	CASSKDGDRDIRPLHF	TGTGCCAGCAGCAAAGATGGGGACAGGGACATCCGGCCCCTCCACTTT
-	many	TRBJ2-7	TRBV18	CASSPRTDSYEQYF	TGTGCCAGCTCACCACGTACGGATTCCTACGAGCAGTACTTC
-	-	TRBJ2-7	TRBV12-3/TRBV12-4	CASSLGRAGNEQYF	TGTGCCAGCAGTTTGGGCAGGGCGGGAAACGAGCAGTACTTC
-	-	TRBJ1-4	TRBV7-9	CASSLRASDPREKLFF	TGTGCCAGCAGCTTAAGGGCCAGTGATCCACGTGAAAAACTGTTTTTT
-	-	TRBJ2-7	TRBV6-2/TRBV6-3	CASRFRGRNREQYF	TGTGCTAGCAGGTTTCGGGGAAGGAACCGCGAGCAGTACTTC
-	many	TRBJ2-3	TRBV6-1	CASSEANRVDTQYF	TGTGCCAGCAGTGAAGCGAACAGGGTGGATACGCAGTATTTT
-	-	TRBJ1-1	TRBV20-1	CSLDGEAFF	TGCAGCCTGGACGGTGAAGCTTTCTTT
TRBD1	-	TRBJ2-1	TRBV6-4	CASSEGTVGEQFF	TGTGCCAGCAGTGAAGGGACAGTTGGTGAGCAGTTCTTC
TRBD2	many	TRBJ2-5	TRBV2	CASSRRTSGETQYF	TGTGCCAGCAGTAGACGGACTAGCGGAGAGACCCAGTACTTC
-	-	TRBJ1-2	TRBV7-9	CASSLASSYGYTF	TGTGCCAGCAGCTTAGCGTCGAGCTATGGCTACACCTTC
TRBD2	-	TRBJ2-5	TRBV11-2	CASSTGLAGVTETQYF	TGTGCCAGCAGCACCGGACTAGCGGGGGTAACAGAGACCCAGTACTTC
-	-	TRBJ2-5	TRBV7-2	CARSSFGPQETQYF	TGTGCCCGCAGCTCCTTCGGGCCCCAAGAGACCCAGTACTTC
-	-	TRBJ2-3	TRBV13	CASSLEDQDTRYF	TGTGCCAGCAGCTTAGAGGATCAAGATACGCGGTATTTT
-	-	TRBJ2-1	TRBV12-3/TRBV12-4	CASSSAGQPLSEQFF	TGTGCCAGCAGTTCCGCAGGGCAGCCTCTCAGTGAGCAGTTCTTC
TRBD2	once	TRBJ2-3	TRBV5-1	CASRTGTSGGTDTQYF	TGCGCCAGCAGAACCGGGACTAGCGGGGGTACAGATACGCAGTATTTT
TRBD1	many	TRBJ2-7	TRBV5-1	CASSPGTASYEQYF	TGTGCTAGCAGCCCCGGGACAGCTTCCTACGAGCAGTACTTC
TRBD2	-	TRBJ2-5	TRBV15	CATSRSGLAEETQYF	TGTGCCACCAGCAGATCGGGACTAGCGGAAGAGACCCAGTACTTC
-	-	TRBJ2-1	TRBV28	CASSVGGWGEQFF	TGTGCCAGCAGTGTGGGGGGTTGGGGGGAGCAGTTCTTC
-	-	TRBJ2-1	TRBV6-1	CASSELTYQFF	TGTGCCAGCAGTGAACTAACATATCAGTTCTTC
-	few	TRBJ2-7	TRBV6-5	CASSPTSAAQNHEQYF	TGTGCCAGCAGTCCGACCTCAGCGGCCCAAAACCACGAGCAGTACTTC
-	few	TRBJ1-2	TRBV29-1	CSAPTGSEAYGYTF	TGCAGCGCCCCTACCGGGTCCGAGGCCTATGGCTACACCTTC
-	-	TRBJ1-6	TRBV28	CASTLAGYNSPLHF	TGTGCCAGCACCCTAGCGGGGTATAATTCACCCCTCCACTTT
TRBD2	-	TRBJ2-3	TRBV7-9	CTSSPRLAGQRGTQYF	TGTACCAGCAGCCCCCGACTAGCGGGGCAGCGAGGGACGCAGTATTTT